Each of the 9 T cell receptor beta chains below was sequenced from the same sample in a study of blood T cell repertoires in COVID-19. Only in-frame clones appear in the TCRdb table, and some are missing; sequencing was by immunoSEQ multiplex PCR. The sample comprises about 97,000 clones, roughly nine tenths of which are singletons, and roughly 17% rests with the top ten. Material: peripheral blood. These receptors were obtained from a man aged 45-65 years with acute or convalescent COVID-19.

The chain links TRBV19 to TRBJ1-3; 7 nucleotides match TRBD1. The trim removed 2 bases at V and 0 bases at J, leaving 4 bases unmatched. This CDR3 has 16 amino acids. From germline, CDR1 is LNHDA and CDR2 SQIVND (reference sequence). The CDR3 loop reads CASSIMGQSSGNTIYF. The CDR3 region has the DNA TGTGCCAGTAGTATAATGGGACAGAGCTCTGGAAACACCATATATTTT.

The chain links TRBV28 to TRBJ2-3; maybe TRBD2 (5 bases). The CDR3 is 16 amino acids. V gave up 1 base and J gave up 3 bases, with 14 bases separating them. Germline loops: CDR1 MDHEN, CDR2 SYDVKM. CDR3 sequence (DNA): TGTGCCAGCAGTTTATCCGGACTCCATGGAACAGATACGCAGTATTTT. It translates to CASSLSGLHGTDTQYF.

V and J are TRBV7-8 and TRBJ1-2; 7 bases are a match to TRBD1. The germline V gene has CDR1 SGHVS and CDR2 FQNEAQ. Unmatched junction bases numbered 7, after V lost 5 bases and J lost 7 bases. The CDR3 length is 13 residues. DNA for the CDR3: TGTGCCAGCAGCCGTGACAGGGCCTTTGGCTACACCTTC. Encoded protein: CASSRDRAFGYTF.

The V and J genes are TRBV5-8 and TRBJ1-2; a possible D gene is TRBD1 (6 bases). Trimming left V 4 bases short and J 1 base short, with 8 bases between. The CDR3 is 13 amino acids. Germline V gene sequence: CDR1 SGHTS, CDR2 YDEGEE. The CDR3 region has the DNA TGTGCCAGCAGCGCACAGGGTAACTATGGCTACACCTTC. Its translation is CASSAQGNYGYTF.

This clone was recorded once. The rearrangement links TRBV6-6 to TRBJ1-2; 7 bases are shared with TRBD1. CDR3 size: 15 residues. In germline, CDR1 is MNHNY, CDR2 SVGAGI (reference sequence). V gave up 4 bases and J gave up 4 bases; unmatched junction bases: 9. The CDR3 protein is CASSSLTGWTYGYTF. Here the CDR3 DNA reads TGTGCCAGCAGTTCCCTGACAGGGTGGACCTATGGCTACACCTTC.

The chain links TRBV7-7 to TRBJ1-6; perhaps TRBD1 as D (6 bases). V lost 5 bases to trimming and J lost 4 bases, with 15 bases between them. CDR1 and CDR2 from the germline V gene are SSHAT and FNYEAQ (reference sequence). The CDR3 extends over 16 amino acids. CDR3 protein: CASSPDQGKYNSPLHF. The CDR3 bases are TGTGCCAGCAGCCCTGACCAGGGGAAGTATAATTCACCCCTCCACTTT.

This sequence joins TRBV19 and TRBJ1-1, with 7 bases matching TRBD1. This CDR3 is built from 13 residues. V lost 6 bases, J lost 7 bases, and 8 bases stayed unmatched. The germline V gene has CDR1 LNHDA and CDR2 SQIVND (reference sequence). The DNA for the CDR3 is TGTGCCAGTAGAGGGACAGCATTCCGTGAAGCTTTCTTT. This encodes CASRGTAFREAFF. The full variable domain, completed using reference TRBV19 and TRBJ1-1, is DGGITQSPKYLFRKEGQNVTLSCEQNLNHDAMYWYRQDPGQGLRLIYYSQIVNDFQKGDIAEGYSVSREKKESFPLTVTSAQKNPTAFYLCASRGTAFREAFFGQGTRLTVV.

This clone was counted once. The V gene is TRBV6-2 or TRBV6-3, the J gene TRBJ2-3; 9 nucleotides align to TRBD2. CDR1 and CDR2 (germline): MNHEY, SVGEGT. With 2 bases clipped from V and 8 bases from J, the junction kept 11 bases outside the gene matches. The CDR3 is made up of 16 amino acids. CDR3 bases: TGTGCCAGCAGTTACGGATCGGCGGGGGGGCGAGGTACGCAGTATTTT. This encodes CASSYGSAGGRGTQYF.

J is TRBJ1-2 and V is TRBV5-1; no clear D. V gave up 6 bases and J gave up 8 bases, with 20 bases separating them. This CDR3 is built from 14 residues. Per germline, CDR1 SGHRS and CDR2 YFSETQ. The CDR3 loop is CASTGSGGLLGYTF. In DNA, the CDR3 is TGCGCCAGCACCGGATCGGGCGGACTACTCGGCTACACCTTC.